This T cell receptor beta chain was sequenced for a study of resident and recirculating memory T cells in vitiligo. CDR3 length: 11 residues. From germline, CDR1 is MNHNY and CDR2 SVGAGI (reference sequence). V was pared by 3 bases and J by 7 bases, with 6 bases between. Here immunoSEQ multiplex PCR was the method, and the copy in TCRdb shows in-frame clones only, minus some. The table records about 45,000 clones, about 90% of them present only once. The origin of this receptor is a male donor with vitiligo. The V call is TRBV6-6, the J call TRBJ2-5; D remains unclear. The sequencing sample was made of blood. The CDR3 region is CASSYFGTQYF. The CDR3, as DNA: TGTGCCAGCAGTTATTTCGGGACCCAGTACTTC.